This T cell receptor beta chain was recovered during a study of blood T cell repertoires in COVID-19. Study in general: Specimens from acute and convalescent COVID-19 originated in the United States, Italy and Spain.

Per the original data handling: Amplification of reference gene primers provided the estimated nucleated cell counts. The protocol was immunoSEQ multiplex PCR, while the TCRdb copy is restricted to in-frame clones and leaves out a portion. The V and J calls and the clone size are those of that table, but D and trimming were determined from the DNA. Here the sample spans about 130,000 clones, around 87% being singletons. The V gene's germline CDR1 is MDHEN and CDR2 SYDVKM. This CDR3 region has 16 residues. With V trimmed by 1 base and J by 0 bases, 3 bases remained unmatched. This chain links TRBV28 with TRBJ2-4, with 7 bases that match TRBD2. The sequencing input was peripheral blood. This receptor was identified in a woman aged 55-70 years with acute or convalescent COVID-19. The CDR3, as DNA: TGTGCCAGCAGTTTATCGGCTAGCGGAGCCAAAAACATTCAGTACTTC. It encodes CASSLSASGAKNIQYF.